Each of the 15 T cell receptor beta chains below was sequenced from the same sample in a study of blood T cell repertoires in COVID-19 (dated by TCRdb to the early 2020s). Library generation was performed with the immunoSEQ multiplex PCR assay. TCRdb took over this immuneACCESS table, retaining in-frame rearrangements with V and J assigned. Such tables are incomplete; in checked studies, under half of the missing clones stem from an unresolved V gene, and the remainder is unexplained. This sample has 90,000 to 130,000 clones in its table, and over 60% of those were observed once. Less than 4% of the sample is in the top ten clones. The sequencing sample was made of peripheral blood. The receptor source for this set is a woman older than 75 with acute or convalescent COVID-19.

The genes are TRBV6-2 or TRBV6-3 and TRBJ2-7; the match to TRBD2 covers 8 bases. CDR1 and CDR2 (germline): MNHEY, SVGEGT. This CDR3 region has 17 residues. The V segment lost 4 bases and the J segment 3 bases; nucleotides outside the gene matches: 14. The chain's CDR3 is CASSLGSFPGLVYEQYF. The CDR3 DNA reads TGTGCCAGCAGTTTGGGATCGTTTCCGGGACTAGTCTACGAGCAGTACTTC.

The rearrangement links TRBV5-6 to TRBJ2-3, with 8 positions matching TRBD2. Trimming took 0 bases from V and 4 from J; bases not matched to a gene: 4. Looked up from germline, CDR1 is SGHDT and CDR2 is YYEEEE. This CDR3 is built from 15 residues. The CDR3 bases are TGTGCCAGCAGCTTGGGAACTAGCGGACCAGATACGCAGTATTTT. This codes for CASSLGTSGPDTQYF.

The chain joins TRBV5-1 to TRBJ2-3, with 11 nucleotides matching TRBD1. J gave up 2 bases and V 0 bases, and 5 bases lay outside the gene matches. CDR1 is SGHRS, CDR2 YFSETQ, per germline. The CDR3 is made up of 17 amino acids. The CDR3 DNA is TGCGCCAGCAGCTTGGTCGGGGACAGGGGGTACACAGATACGCAGTATTTT. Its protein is CASSLVGDRGYTDTQYF.

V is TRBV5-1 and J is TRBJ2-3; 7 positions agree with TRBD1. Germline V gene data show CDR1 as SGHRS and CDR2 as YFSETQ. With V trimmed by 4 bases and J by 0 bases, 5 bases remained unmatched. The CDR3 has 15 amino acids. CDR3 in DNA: TGCGCCAGCAGCCCCCGGGACAGCAGCACAGATACGCAGTATTTT. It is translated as CASSPRDSSTDTQYF.

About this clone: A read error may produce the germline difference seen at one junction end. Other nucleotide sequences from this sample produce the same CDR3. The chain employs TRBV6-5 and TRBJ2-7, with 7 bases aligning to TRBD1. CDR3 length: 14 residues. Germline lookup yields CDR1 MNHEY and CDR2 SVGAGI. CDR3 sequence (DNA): TGTGCCAGCAGCAACTCCGGGACAGCCTACGAGCAGTATTTC. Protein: CASSNSGTAYEQYF.

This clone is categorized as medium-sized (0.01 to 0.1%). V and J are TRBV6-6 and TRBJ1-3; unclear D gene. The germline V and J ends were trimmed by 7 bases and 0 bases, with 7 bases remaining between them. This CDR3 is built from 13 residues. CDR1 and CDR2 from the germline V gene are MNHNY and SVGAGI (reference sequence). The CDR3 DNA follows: TGTGCCAGCACCCCGAGCTCTGGAAACACCATATATTTT. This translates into CASTPSSGNTIYF.

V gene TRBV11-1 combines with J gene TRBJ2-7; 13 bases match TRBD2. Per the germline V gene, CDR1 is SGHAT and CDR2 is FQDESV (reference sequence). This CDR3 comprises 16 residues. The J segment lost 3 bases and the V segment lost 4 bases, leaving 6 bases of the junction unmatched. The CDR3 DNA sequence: TGTGCCAGCAGCTCAATGACTAGCGGGGGGTTCTACGAGCAGTACTTC. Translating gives CASSSMTSGGFYEQYF. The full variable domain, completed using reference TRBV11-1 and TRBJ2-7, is EAEVAQSPRYKITEKSQAVAFWCDPISGHATLYWYRQILGQGPELLVQFQDESVVDDSQLPKDRFSAERLKGVDSTLKIQPAELGDSAMYLCASSSMTSGGFYEQYFGPGTRLTVT.

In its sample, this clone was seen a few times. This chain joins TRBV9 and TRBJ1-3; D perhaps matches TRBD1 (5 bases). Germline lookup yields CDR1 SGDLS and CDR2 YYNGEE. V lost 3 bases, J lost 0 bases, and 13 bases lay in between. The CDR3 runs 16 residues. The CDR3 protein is CASSAVTAYSGNTIYF. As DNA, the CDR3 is TGTGCCAGCAGCGCGGTGACAGCCTACTCTGGAAACACCATATATTTT.

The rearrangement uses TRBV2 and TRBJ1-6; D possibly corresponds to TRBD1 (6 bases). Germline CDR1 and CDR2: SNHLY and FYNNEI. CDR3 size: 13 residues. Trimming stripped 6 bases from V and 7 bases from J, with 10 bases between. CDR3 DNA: TGTGCCAGCAGGACAGGCGGAAATTCACCCCTCCACTTT. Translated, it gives CASRTGGNSPLHF.

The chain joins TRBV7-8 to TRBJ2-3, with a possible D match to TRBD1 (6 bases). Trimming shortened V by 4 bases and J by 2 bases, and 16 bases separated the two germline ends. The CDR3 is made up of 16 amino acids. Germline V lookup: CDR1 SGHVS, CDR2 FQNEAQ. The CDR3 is CASSSAPQGNTDTQYF. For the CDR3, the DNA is TGTGCCAGCAGCTCCGCACCACAGGGAAACACAGATACGCAGTATTTT.

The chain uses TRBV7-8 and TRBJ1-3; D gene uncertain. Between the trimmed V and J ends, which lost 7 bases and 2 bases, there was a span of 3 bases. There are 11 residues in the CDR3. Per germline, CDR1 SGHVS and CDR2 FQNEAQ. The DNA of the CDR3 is TGTGCCAGCACGGCTGGAAACACCATATATTTT. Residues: CASTAGNTIYF. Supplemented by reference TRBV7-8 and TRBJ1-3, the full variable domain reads GAGVSQSPRYKVAKRGQDVALRCDPISGHVSLFWYQQALGQGPEFLTYFQNEAQLDKSGLPSDRFFAERPEGSVSTLKIQRTQQEDSAVYLCASTAGNTIYFGEGSWLTVV.

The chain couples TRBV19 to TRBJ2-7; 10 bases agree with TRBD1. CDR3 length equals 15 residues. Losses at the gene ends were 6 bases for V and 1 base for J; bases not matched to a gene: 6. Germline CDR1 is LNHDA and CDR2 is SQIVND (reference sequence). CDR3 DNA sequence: TGTGCCAGTAGGACCGGGGGACAGGGGTCCTACGAGCAGTACTTC. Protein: CASRTGGQGSYEQYF.

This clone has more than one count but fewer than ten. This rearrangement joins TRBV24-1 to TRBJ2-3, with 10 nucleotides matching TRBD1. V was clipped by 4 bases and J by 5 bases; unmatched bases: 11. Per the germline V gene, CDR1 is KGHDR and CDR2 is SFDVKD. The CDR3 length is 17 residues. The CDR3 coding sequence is TGTGCCACCAGTGAGGCGCCGGGACAGGGGCTCGGAGATACGCAGTATTTT. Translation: CATSEAPGQGLGDTQYF.

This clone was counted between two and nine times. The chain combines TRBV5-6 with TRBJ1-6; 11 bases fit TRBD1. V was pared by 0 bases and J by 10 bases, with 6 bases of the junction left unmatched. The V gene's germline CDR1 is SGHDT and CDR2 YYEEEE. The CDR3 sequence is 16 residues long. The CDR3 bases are TGTGCCAGCAGCTTGGTGGGGACAGGGGGAGGATCACCCCTCCACTTT. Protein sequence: CASSLVGTGGGSPLHF.

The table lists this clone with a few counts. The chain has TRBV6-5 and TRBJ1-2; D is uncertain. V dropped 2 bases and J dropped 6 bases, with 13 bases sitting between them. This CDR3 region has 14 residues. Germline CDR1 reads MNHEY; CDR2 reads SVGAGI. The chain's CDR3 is CASSYLARRNGYTF. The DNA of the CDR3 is TGTGCCAGCAGTTACCTGGCCAGAAGAAATGGCTACACCTTC.